This record covers a single TCR beta chain. Its antigen is unknown. PCR was performed using 60 Vbeta and 13 Jbeta primers. Here immunoSEQ multiplex PCR was the method, and the copy in TCRdb shows in-frame clones only, minus some. The table lists some 94,000 clones, around 77% of them singletons. This record comes from a study of cytomegalovirus exposure and HLA in healthy donors. The germline V gene has CDR1 MNHEY and CDR2 SMNVEV (reference sequence). Unmatched junction bases numbered 11, after V lost 6 bases and J lost 2 bases. The CDR3 has 16 amino acids. Findings and limits, study-wide: Analysis performed later found 16,951 TCR beta sequences associated with HLA alleles at 0.05 false discovery rate. Highly shared variants forming one cluster were likely a sequencing artifact. It emerged from a later analysis that several of the most significant clusters appeared to be linked to common viral pathogens. The Asian-associated ancestry cluster reportedly had fewer N-insertions than the 666-donor mean in a later analysis.

Sequenced material: PBMCs. The receptor's source is a middle-aged man in good health and CMV-seronegative. The V gene is TRBV27, the J gene TRBJ1-2; 8 nucleotides agree with TRBD1. In DNA, the CDR3 is TGTGCCAGCAGCCCTCTCGGGACAGGTCGCAACTATGGCTACACCTTC. Protein product: CASSPLGTGRNYGYTF.